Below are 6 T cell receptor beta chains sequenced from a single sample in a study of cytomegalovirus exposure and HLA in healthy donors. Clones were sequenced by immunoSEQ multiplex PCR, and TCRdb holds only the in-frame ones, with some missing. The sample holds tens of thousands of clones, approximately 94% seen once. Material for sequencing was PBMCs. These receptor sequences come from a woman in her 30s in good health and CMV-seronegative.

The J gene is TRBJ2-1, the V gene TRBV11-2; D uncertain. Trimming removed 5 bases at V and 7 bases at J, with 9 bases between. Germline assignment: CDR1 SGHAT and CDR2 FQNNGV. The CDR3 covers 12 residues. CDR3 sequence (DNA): TGTGCCAGCAGCCCGGGTGGGAATGAGCAGTTCTTC. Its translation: CASSPGGNEQFF.

The CDR3 DNA is TGTGCTAGTGGTTTGGGGCCGGGAGCCTACGAGCAGTACTTC. Its translation: CASGLGPGAYEQYF. The genes are TRBV12-5 and TRBJ2-7; a weak D match, TRBD2 (6 bases). This CDR3 has 14 amino acids. Trimming shortened V by 1 base and J by 2 bases, and 9 bases separated the two germline ends. The germline gives CDR1 LGHNT, CDR2 FRNRAP.

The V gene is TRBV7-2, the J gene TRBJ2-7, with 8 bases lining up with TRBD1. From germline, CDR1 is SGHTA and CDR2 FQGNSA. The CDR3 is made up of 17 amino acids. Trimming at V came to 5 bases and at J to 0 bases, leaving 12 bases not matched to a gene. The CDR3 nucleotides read TGTGCCAGCAGCACGACGGGACAGGCTAAAAGCTCCTACGAGCAGTACTTC. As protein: CASSTTGQAKSSYEQYF.

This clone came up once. CDR3 nucleotide sequence: TGCGCCAGCAGTCCGACAGGGTTCCCGCAGCCCCAGCATTTT. It translates to CASSPTGFPQPQHF. The chain recombines TRBV5-1 with TRBJ1-5; 7 bases align to TRBD1. The germline gives CDR1 SGHRS, CDR2 YFSETQ. The CDR3 extends over 14 amino acids. Trimming cost V 5 bases and J 7 bases; bases outside gene matches: 9. Together with reference TRBV5-1 and TRBJ1-5, the CDR3 gives the full variable domain: KAGVTQTPRYLIKTRGQQVTLSCSPISGHRSVSWYQQTPGQGLQFLFEYFSETQRNKGNFPGRFSGRQFSNSRSEMNVSTLELGDSALYLCASSPTGFPQPQHFGDGTRLSIL.

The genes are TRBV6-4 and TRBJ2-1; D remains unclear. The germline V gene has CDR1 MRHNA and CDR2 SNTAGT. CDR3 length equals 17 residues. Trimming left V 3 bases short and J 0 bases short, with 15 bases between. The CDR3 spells CASSEFSAVTSYNEQFF. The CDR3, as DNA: TGTGCCAGCAGTGAATTTTCGGCGGTTACCTCCTACAATGAGCAGTTCTTC.

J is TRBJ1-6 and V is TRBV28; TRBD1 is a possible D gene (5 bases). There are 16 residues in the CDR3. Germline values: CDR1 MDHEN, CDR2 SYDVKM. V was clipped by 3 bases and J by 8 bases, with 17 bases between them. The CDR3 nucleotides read TGTGCCAGCAGTTTCGGGAGGGGCAGGGCGTATTCACCCCTCCACTTT. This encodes CASSFGRGRAYSPLHF. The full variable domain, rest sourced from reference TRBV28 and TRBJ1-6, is DVKVTQSSRYLVKRTGEKVFLECVQDMDHENMFWYRQDPGLGLRLIYFSYDVKMKEKGDIPEGYSVSREKKERFSLILESASTNQTSMYLCASSFGRGRAYSPLHFGNGTRLTVT.